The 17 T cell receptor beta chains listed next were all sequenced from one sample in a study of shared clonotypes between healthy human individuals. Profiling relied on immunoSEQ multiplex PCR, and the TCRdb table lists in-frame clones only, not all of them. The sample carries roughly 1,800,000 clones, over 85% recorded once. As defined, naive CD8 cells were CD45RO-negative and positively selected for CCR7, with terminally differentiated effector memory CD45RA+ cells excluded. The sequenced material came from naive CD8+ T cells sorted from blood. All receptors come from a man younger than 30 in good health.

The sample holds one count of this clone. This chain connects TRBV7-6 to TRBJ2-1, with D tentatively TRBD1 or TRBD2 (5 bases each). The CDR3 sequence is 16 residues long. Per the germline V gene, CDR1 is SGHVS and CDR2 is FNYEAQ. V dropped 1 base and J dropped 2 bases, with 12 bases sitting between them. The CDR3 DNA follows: TGTGCCAGCAGCTTAGGGGGCGAGGGAGCCTACAATGAGCAGTTCTTC. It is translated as CASSLGGEGAYNEQFF.

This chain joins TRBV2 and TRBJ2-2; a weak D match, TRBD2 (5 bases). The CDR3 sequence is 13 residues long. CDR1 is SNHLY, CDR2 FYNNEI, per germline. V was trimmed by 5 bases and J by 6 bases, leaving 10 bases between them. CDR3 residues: CASSWTGPGELFF. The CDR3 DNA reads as TGTGCCAGCAGTTGGACTGGGCCCGGGGAGCTGTTTTTT.

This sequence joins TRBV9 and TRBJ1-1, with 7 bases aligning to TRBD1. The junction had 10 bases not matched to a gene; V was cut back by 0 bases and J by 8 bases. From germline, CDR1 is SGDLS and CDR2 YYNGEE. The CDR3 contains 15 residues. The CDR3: CASSVDGGGLREAFF. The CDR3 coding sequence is TGTGCCAGCAGCGTAGATGGAGGGGGCCTGAGGGAAGCTTTCTTT.

CDR3 amino acids: CASSLSVGGESEQYF. The CDR3, as DNA: TGTGCCAGCAGTTTATCGGTCGGGGGGGAGTCCGAGCAGTACTTC. This sequence joins TRBV27 and TRBJ2-7, with 8 bases lining up with TRBD2. CDR1 MNHEY and CDR2 SMNVEV come from the germline V gene (reference sequence). V dropped 0 bases and J dropped 6; count of bases not matched to a gene: 7. This CDR3 has 15 amino acids.

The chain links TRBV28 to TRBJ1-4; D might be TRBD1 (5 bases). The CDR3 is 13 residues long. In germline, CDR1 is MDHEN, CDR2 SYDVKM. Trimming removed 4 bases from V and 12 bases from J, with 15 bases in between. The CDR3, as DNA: TGTGCCAGCAGTTCCGCCTGGGGGAGGGAACTGTTTTTT. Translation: CASSSAWGRELFF.

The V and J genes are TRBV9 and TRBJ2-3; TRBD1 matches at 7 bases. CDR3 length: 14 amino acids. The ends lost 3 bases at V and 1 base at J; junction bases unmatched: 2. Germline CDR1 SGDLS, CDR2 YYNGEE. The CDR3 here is CASSAGTGTDTQYF. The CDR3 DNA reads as TGTGCCAGCAGCGCCGGGACAGGCACAGATACGCAGTATTTT.

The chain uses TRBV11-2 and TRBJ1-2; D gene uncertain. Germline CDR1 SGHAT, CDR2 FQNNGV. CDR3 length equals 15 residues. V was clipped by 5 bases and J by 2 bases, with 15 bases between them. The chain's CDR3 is CASSQDVGFNYGYTF. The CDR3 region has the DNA TGTGCCAGCAGCCAGGACGTCGGTTTCAACTATGGCTACACCTTC.

CDR3 protein: CASSLEVAGGFQETQYF. The DNA for the CDR3 is TGTGCCAGCAGCTTAGAGGTGGCAGGGGGCTTCCAAGAGACCCAGTACTTC. The chain employs TRBV7-9 and TRBJ2-5, with TRBD1 matching 8 bases. CDR1 is SEHNR, CDR2 FQNEAQ, per germline (reference sequence). The junction had 8 bases not matched to a gene; V was cut back by 1 base and J by 1 base. The CDR3 runs to 17 residues.

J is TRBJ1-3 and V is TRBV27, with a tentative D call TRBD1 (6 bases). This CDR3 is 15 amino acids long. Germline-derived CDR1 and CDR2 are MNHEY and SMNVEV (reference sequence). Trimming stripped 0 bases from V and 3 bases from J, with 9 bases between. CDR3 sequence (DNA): TGTGCCAGCAGTTTATCTTCAGGGGATGGAAACACCATATATTTT. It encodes CASSLSSGDGNTIYF.

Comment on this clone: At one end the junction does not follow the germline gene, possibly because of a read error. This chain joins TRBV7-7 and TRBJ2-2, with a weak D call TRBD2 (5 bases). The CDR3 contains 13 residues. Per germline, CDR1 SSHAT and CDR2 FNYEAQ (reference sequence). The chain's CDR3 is CASSDGVTGELFF. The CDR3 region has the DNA TGTGCTAGCAGCGACGGGGTTACCGGGGAGCTGTTTTTT.

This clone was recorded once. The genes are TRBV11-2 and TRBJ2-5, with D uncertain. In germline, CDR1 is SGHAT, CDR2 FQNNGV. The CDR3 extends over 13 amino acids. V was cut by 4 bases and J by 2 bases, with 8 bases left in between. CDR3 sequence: CASSSRIQETQYF. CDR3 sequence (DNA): TGTGCCAGCAGCTCACGAATACAAGAGACCCAGTACTTC.

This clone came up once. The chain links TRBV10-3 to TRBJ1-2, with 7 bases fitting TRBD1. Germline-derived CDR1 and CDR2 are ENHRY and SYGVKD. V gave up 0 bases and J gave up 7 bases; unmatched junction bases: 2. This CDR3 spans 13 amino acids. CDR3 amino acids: CAISESAGGGYTF. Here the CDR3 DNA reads TGTGCCATCAGTGAGTCGGCAGGGGGTGGCTACACCTTC.

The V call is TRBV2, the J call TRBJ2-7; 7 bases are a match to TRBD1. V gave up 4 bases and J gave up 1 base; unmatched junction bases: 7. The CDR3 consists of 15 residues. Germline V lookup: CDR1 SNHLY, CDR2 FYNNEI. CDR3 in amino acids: CASSGEQGLSYEQYF. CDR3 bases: TGTGCCAGCAGTGGCGAACAGGGGTTATCCTACGAGCAGTACTTC.

The CDR3 DNA is TGTGCCAGCATGAGTCAGGGACCCCACGAGCAGTACTTC. Its translation: CASMSQGPHEQYF. This chain joins TRBV27 and TRBJ2-7; D might be TRBD1 or TRBD2, each matching 5 bases. Germline CDR1 is MNHEY and CDR2 is SMNVEV (reference sequence). V gave up 7 bases and J gave up 5 bases, with 15 bases separating them. The CDR3 runs 13 residues.

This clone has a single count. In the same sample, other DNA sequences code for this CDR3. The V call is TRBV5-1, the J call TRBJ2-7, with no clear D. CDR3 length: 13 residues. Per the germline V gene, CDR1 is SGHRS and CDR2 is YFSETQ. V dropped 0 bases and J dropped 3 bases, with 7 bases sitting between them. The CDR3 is CASSLALDYEQYF. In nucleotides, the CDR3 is TGCGCCAGCAGCTTGGCCTTAGACTACGAGCAGTACTTC.

For the CDR3, the DNA is TGTGCCAGCAGTCGGGTCTCAGGCTACTACGAGCAGTACTTC. It codes for CASSRVSGYYEQYF. The chain carries TRBV5-6 and TRBJ2-7; D uncertain. The V gene lost 5 bases and the J gene lost 3 bases, with 15 bases spanning the gap. This CDR3 has 14 residues. Germline values: CDR1 SGHDT, CDR2 YYEEEE.

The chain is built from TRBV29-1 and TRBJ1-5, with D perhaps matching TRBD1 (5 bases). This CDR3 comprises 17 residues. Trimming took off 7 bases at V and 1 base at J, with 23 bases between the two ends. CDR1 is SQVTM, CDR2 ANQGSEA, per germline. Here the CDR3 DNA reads TGCAGCGCTGACCCTAAAAAAGGGGCGCGGAGCAATCAGCCCCAGCATTTT. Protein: CSADPKKGARSNQPQHF.